There are a few counts of the clone carrying this TCR beta chain. Its target is not known. TCRdb independently ran MiXCR on the 5' RACE reads; one entry per CDR3 protein. The table records about 490,000 distinct CDR3 sequences, 13% to 15% of them present only once. The length of the CDR3 is 13 residues. CDR1 SNHLY and CDR2 FYNNEI come from the germline V gene. V was pared by 4 bases and J by 4 bases, with 1 base of the junction left unmatched. Healthy Caucasians provided all donations. This sample is drawn from a study of identical twins. Regarding the study as a whole: Possibly, invariant MAIT and iNKT cells partly confounded zero-insertion analyses.

This sample was also put to use in a study of yellow fever vaccine responses in identical twins.

The TCR was taken from a woman between 18 and 30 years old in good health. Material for sequencing was CD4+ T cells sorted from blood. The chain couples TRBV2 to TRBJ2-3, with 8 bases that match TRBD2. The CDR3 region is CASSGGLADTQYF. DNA for the CDR3: TGTGCCAGCAGTGGGGGACTAGCAGATACGCAGTATTTT. Using reference TRBV2 and TRBJ2-3 for the parts outside the CDR3, the full variable domain is EPEVTQTPSHQVTQMGQEVILRCVPISNHLYFYWYRQILGQKVEFLVSFYNNEISEKSEIFDDQFSVERPDGSNFTLKIRSTKLEDSAMYFCASSGGLADTQYFGPGTRLTVL.